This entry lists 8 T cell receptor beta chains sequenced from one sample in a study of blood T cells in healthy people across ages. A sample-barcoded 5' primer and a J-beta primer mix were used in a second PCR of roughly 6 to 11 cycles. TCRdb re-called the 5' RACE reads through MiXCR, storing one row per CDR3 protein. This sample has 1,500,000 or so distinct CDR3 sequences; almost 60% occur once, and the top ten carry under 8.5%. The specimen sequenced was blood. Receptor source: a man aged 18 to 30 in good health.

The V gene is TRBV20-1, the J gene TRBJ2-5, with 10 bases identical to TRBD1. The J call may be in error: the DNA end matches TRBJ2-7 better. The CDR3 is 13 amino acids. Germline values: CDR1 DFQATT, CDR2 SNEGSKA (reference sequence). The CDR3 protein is CSATRDRGYEQYF. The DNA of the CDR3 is TGCAGTGCTACCCGGGACAGGGGCTACGAGCAGTACTTC.

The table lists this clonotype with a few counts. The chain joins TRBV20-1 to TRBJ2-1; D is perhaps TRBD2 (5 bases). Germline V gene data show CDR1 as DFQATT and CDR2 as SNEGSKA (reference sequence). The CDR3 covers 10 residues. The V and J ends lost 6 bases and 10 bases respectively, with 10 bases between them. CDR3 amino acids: CSADGLEQFF. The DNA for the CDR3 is TGCAGTGCCGACGGACTCGAGCAGTTCTTC.

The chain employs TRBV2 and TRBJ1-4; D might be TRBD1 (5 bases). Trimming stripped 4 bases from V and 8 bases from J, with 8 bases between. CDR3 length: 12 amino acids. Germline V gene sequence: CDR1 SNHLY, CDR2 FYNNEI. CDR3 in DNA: TGTGCCAGCAGTGTAGGGGAAGAAAAACTGTTTTTT. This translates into CASSVGEEKLFF. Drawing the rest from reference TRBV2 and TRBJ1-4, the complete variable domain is EPEVTQTPSHQVTQMGQEVILRCVPISNHLYFYWYRQILGQKVEFLVSFYNNEISEKSEIFDDQFSVERPDGSNFTLKIRSTKLEDSAMYFCASSVGEEKLFFGSGTQLSVL.

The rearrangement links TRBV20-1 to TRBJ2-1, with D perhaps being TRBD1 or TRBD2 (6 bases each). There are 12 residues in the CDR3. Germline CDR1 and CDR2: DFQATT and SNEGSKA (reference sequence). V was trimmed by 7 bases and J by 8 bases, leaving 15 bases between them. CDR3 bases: TGCAGTGGCCGAGACGGGGGCGATGAGCAGTTCTTC. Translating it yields CSGRDGGDEQFF.

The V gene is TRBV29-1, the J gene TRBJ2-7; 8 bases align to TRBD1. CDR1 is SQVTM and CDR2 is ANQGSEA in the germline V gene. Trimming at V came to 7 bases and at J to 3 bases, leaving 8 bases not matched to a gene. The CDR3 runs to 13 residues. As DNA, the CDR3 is TGCAGCGCCTTGGGACAGGCCTACTACGAGCAGTACTTC. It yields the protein CSALGQAYYEQYF.

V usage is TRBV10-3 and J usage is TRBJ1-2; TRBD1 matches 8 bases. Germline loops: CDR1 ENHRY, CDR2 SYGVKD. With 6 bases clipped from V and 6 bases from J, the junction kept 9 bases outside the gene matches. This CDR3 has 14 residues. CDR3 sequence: CAIRQQGVKDGYTF. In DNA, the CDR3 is TGTGCCATCAGACAACAGGGGGTCAAGGATGGCTACACCTTC.

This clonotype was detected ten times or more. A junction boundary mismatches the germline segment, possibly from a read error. The CDR3 spells CASSLDRNTEAFF. CDR3 bases: TGTGCCAGCAGCTTAGACAGGAACACTGAAGCTTTCTTT. The chain employs TRBV5-1 and TRBJ1-1; D is possibly TRBD1 (5 bases). The CDR3 totals 13 residues. Germline CDR1 SGHRS, CDR2 YFSETQ. The full variable domain, completed using reference TRBV5-1 and TRBJ1-1, is KAGVTQTPRYLIKTRGQQVTLSCSPISGHRSVSWYQQTPGQGLQFLFEYFSETQRNKGNFPGRFSGRQFSNSRSEMNVSTLELGDSALYLCASSLDRNTEAFFGQGTRLTVV.

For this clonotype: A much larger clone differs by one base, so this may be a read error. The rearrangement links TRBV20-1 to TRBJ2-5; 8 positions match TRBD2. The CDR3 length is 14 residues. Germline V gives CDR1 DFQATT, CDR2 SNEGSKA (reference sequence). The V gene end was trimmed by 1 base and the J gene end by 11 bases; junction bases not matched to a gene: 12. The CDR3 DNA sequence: TGCAGTGCTAGAGGAGCGGGAGAGTTGAATGAGCAGTACTTC. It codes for CSARGAGELNEQYF.